The clone carrying this TCR beta chain was detected only once. No antigen is known for it. The CDR3 end shows no conserved phenylalanine or tryptophan, and so a read error is likely. Three rounds of nested PCR, following a modified ARM-PCR protocol, produced the TCRbeta library. One entry per CDR3 protein results from TCRdb running MiXCR on the multiplex PCR reads. The repertoire consists of some 74,000 distinct CDR3 sequences, with 72% occurring once and the leading ten covering about a tenth. This sample is drawn from a study of tumor and adjacent non-tumor tissue in lung cancer. General study results and limits: Compared with tumor, normal lung showed significantly lower TCR diversity. Normal lung showed higher cumulative top 100 clone frequency than tumor.

This sample's RNA came from whole unsorted tissue. Between the trimmed V and J ends, which lost 5 bases and 7 bases, there was a span of 14 bases. This CDR3 is 13 amino acids long. CDR1 is SGHNT, CDR2 YENEEA, per germline. The clonotype originates from a woman aged 40 to 55 with non-small cell lung cancer. Sequencing was performed on lung tumor tissue. This chain connects TRBV11-3 to TRBJ2-5; D is unresolved. The CDR3 nucleotides read TGTGCCAGCAGCCCATTCGACCTGGTGACCCAGTACCTC. It is translated as CASSPFDLVTQYL.